The 16 T cell receptor beta chains below all came from one sample that was sequenced in a study of blood T cell repertoires in COVID-19. TCRdb's copy holds only in-frame clones and misses some; the assay was immunoSEQ multiplex PCR. The sample has just under 300,000 clones; approximately 86% are singletons. The sample consisted of peripheral blood. These TCRs come from a man in his sixties or seventies with acute or convalescent COVID-19.

The J gene is TRBJ2-7, the V gene TRBV25-1; perhaps TRBD1 as D (5 bases). This CDR3 is 14 amino acids long. Germline V gene lookup returns CDR1 MGHDK and CDR2 SYGVNS. V lost 1 base and J lost 3, with 10 bases in between. The DNA of the CDR3 is TGTGCCAGCAGTGAATTGGGCAGGGACTACGAGCAGTACTTC. It encodes CASSELGRDYEQYF.

This chain links TRBV25-1 with TRBJ1-2; no firm D call. The CDR3 sequence is 14 residues long. Germline CDR1 reads MGHDK; CDR2 reads SYGVNS. Deletions cut 2 bases from V and 2 bases from J, with 9 bases between. This CDR3 is CASSEAFSNYGYTF. CDR3 bases: TGTGCCAGCAGTGAAGCCTTTAGCAACTATGGCTACACCTTC.

The rearrangement links TRBV16 to TRBJ2-1, with 14 bases that match TRBD2. The V and J ends lost 8 bases and 6 bases, in that order; junction bases with no gene match: 3. This CDR3 has 14 residues. In germline, CDR1 is KGHSY, CDR2 FQNENV. The CDR3 loop is CASAGTSGSNEQFF. In nucleotides, the CDR3 is TGTGCCAGCGCGGGGACTAGCGGGAGCAATGAGCAGTTCTTC.

This clone has only one observation. V is TRBV7-2 and J is TRBJ2-7; the D gene is possibly TRBD2 (6 bases). The CDR3 totals 16 residues. Germline lookup yields CDR1 SGHTA and CDR2 FQGNSA. Trimming pared 2 bases from V and 0 bases from J, leaving 14 bases between. The CDR3 loop is CASSLIAGTSSYEQYF. The CDR3 DNA reads TGTGCCAGCAGCTTAATTGCGGGGACCAGCTCCTACGAGCAGTACTTC.

Here the CDR3 reads CSVGYRTGGTEQYF. CDR3 DNA: TGCAGCGTTGGCTACCGGACAGGGGGAACCGAGCAGTACTTC. J is TRBJ2-7 and V is TRBV29-1; 10 bases map to TRBD1. CDR3 size: 14 residues. V shed 4 bases, J shed 6 bases, and the junction held 9 bases outside the gene matches. CDR1 and CDR2 (germline): SQVTM, ANQGSEA.

The chain joins TRBV9 to TRBJ1-3; 8 nucleotides agree with TRBD1. V lost 1 base and J lost 2; bases outside the gene matches: 2. The V gene's germline CDR1 is SGDLS and CDR2 YYNGEE. There are 15 residues in the CDR3. The CDR3: CASSVSRGPGNTIYF. In DNA form, the CDR3 reads TGTGCCAGCAGCGTAAGCAGGGGGCCTGGAAACACCATATATTTT.

The chain joins TRBV11-2 to TRBJ1-4; 8 nucleotides match TRBD1. CDR3 size: 15 residues. J lost 6 bases, V lost 5 bases, and 8 bases had no gene match. The germline gives CDR1 SGHAT, CDR2 FQNNGV. The CDR3 here is CASSRTRQGYEKLFF. The DNA for the CDR3 is TGTGCCAGCAGCCGAACACGACAGGGGTATGAAAAACTGTTTTTT.

As to this clone: Within the sample, other DNA sequences also encode this same CDR3. This rearrangement joins TRBV19 to TRBJ1-5; the D is unclear. CDR1 LNHDA and CDR2 SQIVND come from the germline V gene (reference sequence). V lost 3 bases and J lost 5, with 5 bases in between. This CDR3 is 12 amino acids long. The CDR3 is CASSIGDQPQHF. CDR3 nucleotide sequence: TGTGCCAGTAGTATCGGGGATCAGCCCCAGCATTTT.

About this clone: Sequence at one end of the junction differs from germline and may be a read error. The chain joins TRBV3-1 (or the pseudogene TRBV3-2) to TRBJ1-1; tentative D call: TRBD1 (5 bases). The V gene's germline CDR1 is LGHDT and CDR2 YNNKEL (reference sequence). The CDR3 sequence is 13 residues long. As DNA, the CDR3 is TGTGCCAGCAGCCAAGACCCATCAGGGACGCGGGGGTTT. It specifies CASSQDPSGTRGF.

The chain recombines TRBV20-1 with TRBJ1-1, with TRBD1 matching 10 bases. There are 14 residues in the CDR3. Looked up from germline, CDR1 is DFQATT and CDR2 is SNEGSKA (reference sequence). V was clipped by 3 bases and J by 4 bases; unmatched bases: 5. CDR3 sequence reads: CSASRTGGGTEAFF. CDR3 nucleotide sequence: TGCAGTGCTAGTCGGACAGGGGGGGGCACTGAAGCTTTCTTT.

This clone was recorded a few times. The chain combines TRBV3-1 (or the pseudogene TRBV3-2) with TRBJ1-4; D may be TRBD1 (5 bases). Per germline, CDR1 LGHDT and CDR2 YNNKEL (reference sequence). The CDR3 is made up of 17 amino acids. Deletions cut 2 bases from V and 0 bases from J, with 13 bases between. In DNA, the CDR3 is TGTGCCAGCAGCCAAAGTTATGGGGCTACAACTAATGAAAAACTGTTTTTT. Protein product: CASSQSYGATTNEKLFF.

The chain combines TRBV5-1 with TRBJ2-5; 7 bases agree with TRBD2. V shed 0 bases and J 3 bases; nucleotides not matched to a gene: 8. CDR1 is SGHRS, CDR2 YFSETQ, per germline. This CDR3 contains 16 residues. DNA of the CDR3: TGCGCCAGCAGCTTGGGAGCGGGGAACCTTAAAGAGACCCAGTACTTC. It is translated as CASSLGAGNLKETQYF.

The CDR3 bases are TGTGCCTGGAGTCAGGACAGGGGGGGAACGAACACTGAAGCTTTCTTT. It encodes CAWSQDRGGTNTEAFF. This rearrangement joins TRBV30 to TRBJ1-1; 10 bases map to TRBD1. The germline gives CDR1 GTSNPN, CDR2 SVGIG (reference sequence). Germline trimming cut 2 bases from V and 1 base from J; bases unmatched to any gene: 7. The CDR3 has 16 amino acids.

The chain combines TRBV5-1 with TRBJ1-1; 8 bases fit TRBD1. Per the germline V gene, CDR1 is SGHRS and CDR2 is YFSETQ. J was trimmed by 5 bases and V by 5 bases; bases with no gene match: 11. The CDR3 totals 15 residues. This CDR3 reads CASSRPDRGVTEAFF. CDR3 DNA: TGCGCCAGCAGTCGTCCAGACAGGGGAGTGACTGAAGCTTTCTTT.

The chain joins TRBV7-9 to TRBJ1-2; the D is unclear. The CDR3 is 13 residues long. CDR1 SEHNR and CDR2 FQNEAQ come from the germline V gene (reference sequence). The V gene lost 1 base and the J gene lost 6 bases, with 9 bases spanning the gap. CDR3 nucleotides: TGTGCCAGCAGCTTAGTGGTCGGGAATGGCTACACCTTC. Its translation: CASSLVVGNGYTF.

This chain uses TRBV30 with TRBJ1-1; TRBD1 matches at 9 bases. After removal of 7 bases from V and 3 bases from J, the junction contained 6 bases not matched to a gene. The V gene's germline CDR1 is GTSNPN and CDR2 SVGIG (reference sequence). This CDR3 is built from 13 residues. For the CDR3, the DNA is TGTGCCTACTTTAGGACAGGGGACACTGAAGCTTTCTTT. Residues: CAYFRTGDTEAFF.